A selection of T cell receptor beta chains follows, all from one sample in a study of blood T cells in healthy people across ages. TCRdb passed the 5' RACE reads through MiXCR, listing each CDR3 protein once. Here the sample spans around 1,000,000 distinct CDR3 sequences, more than 30% being singletons. The specimen was blood. Receptor source: a man between 18 and 29 years old in good health. CDR3s leave out the opening cysteine and the closing phenylalanine or tryptophan. Fields, in order: clone size, V gene, CDR3 protein. Clone size appears in some rows only: once, few, many, or a class for an expanded clone.

clone size: -
V gene: TRBV5-1
CDR3 protein: ASSSGGTANTGELF

clone size: -
V gene: TRBV10-3
CDR3 protein: AISDPNNIRYGYT

clone size: -
V gene: TRBV4-3
CDR3 protein: ASSQTLTGSSPLH

clone size: few
V gene: TRBV7-9
CDR3 protein: ASSPDWTGGYNEQF

clone size: many
V gene: TRBV4-2
CDR3 protein: ASSQAAGGLDIQY

clone size: once
V gene: TRBV4-2
CDR3 protein: ASSQERSLWDEQF

clone size: -
V gene: TRBV7-3
CDR3 protein: ASSLISGRDRETQF

clone size: few
V gene: TRBV20-1
CDR3 protein: SSPLGGVSTDTQY

clone size: few
V gene: TRBV12-3/TRBV12-4
CDR3 protein: ASRNEGEGNQPQH

clone size: few
V gene: TRBV6-1
CDR3 protein: ASTVHDSRNQPQH

clone size: -
V gene: TRBV7-9
CDR3 protein: ALRDRQEKLF

clone size: few
V gene: TRBV24-1
CDR3 protein: ATSDPDRGQETQY

clone size: -
V gene: TRBV14
CDR3 protein: ASSQTWDTEAF

clone size: -
V gene: TRBV6-1
CDR3 protein: ASSGAGTGYTDTQY

clone size: few
V gene: TRBV10-3
CDR3 protein: AIGGGTKNTEAF

clone size: -
V gene: TRBV20-1
CDR3 protein: SAPPGSYNEQY

clone size: once
V gene: TRBV7-9
CDR3 protein: ASTGPVRTEAF

clone size: once
V gene: TRBV30
CDR3 protein: AWNRRSGNTIY

clone size: -
V gene: TRBV5-1
CDR3 protein: ASSLEGREDEQY

clone size: -
V gene: TRBV7-9
CDR3 protein: ASSPRGVTEAF

clone size: -
V gene: TRBV9
CDR3 protein: ASSADVSNQPQH

clone size: many
V gene: TRBV10-3
CDR3 protein: AISRAGNTDTQY

clone size: -
V gene: TRBV30
CDR3 protein: AWRRGTDLSSYNSPLH

clone size: -
V gene: TRBV12-3/TRBV12-4
CDR3 protein: ASHSSTGSLSYNEQF

clone size: -
V gene: TRBV2
CDR3 protein: ASSGLAGDTQY

clone size: -
V gene: TRBV13
CDR3 protein: ASSTQVLAGRETQY

clone size: few
V gene: TRBV7-3
CDR3 protein: ASSRGKNTEAF

clone size: few
V gene: TRBV12-3/TRBV12-4
CDR3 protein: ASRIGGDYGYT

clone size: -
V gene: TRBV24-1
CDR3 protein: ATSDFKMSSYNEQF

clone size: -
V gene: TRBV5-5
CDR3 protein: ASSLAGGPDNEQY

clone size: few
V gene: TRBV27
CDR3 protein: ASRWGFEQF

clone size: -
V gene: TRBV6-2/TRBV6-3
CDR3 protein: ASREPFFEGGTNEQF